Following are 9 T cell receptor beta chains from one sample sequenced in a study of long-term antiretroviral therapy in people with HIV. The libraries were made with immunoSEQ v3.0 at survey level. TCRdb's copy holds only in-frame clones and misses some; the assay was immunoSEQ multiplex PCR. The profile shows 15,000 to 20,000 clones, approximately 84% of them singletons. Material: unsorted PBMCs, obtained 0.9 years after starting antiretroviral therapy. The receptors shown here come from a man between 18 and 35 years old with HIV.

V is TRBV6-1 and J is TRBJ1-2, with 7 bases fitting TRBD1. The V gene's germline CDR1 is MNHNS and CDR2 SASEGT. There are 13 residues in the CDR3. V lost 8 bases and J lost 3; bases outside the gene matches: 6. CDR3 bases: TGTGCCAGCCGGGACAGAATTTACTATGGCTACACCTTC. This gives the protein CASRDRIYYGYTF.

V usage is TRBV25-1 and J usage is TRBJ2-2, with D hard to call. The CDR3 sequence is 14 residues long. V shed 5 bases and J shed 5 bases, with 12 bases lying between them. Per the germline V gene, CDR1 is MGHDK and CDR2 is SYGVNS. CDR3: CASSWAGRTGELFF. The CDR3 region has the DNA TGTGCCAGCAGTTGGGCAGGTCGGACCGGGGAGCTGTTTTTT.

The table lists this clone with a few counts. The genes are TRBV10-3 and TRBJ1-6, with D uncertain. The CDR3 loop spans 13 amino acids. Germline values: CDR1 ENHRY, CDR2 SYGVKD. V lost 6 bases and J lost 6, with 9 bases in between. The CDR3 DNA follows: TGTGCCATCAGGGGCGACCCTAATTCACCCCTCCACTTT. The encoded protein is CAIRGDPNSPLHF.

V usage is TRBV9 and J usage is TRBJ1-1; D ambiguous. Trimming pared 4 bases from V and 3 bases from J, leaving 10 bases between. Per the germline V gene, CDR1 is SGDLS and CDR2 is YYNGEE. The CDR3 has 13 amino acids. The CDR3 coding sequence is TGTGCCAGCAGCATAGGGAGCCACACTGAAGCTTTCTTT. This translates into CASSIGSHTEAFF.

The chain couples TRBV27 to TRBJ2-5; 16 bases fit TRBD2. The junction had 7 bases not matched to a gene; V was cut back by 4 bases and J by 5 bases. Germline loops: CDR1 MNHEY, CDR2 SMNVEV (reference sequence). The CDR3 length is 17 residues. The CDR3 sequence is CASSSGTSGGAGETQYF. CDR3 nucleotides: TGTGCCAGCAGTTCCGGGACTAGCGGGGGGGCCGGGGAGACCCAGTACTTC.

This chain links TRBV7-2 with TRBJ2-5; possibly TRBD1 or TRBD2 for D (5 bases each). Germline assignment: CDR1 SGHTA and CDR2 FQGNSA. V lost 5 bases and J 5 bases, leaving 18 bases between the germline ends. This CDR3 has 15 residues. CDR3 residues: CASSAGTYSGETQYF. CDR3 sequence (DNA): TGTGCCAGCAGCGCCGGGACCTACTCTGGGGAGACCCAGTACTTC.

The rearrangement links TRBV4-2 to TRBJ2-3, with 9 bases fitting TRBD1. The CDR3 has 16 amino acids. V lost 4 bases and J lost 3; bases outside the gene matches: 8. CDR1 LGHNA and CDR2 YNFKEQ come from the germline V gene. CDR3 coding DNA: TGTGCCAGCAGCCTTAGGACAGGGGAGGAAACAGATACGCAGTATTTT. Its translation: CASSLRTGEETDTQYF.

The CDR3, as DNA: TGCAGCGTGGGACAGGGTGAGAATTCACCCCTCCACTTT. Translation gives CSVGQGENSPLHF. The genes are TRBV29-1 and TRBJ1-6; 9 bases fit TRBD1. CDR1 is SQVTM and CDR2 is ANQGSEA in the germline V gene. This CDR3 spans 13 amino acids. Trimming removed 6 bases from V and 7 bases from J; junction bases left unmatched: 4.

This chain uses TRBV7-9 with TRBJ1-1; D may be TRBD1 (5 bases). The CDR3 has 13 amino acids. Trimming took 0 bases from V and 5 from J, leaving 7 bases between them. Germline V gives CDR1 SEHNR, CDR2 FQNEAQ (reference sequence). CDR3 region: CASSLAWGTEAFF. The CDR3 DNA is TGTGCCAGCAGCTTAGCGTGGGGGACTGAAGCTTTCTTT.